A selection of T cell receptor beta chains follows, all from one sample in a study of blood T cells in healthy people across ages. TCRdb itself ran the 5' RACE reads through MiXCR, one entry per CDR3 protein. The sample shows about 800,000 distinct CDR3 sequences, approximately 25% of them seen only once. The sample also formed part of further work on T cells of mothers and their children.

What was sequenced was blood. Receptor source: a boy younger than 18 in good health. The CDR3 runs from the conserved cysteine through the conserved F or W. The order of the fields is CDR3 DNA, CDR3 protein, J gene, V gene, D gene, clone size. D genes are given only for firm matches. Part of the rows lack a size; the others show once, few, many or a class for expanded clones.

CDR3 DNA: TGTGCCAGCAGCCAGGGGACCTGGGACGGGACCCAGTACTTC; CDR3 protein: CASSQGTWDGTQYF; J gene: TRBJ2-5; V gene: TRBV7-3; D gene: .; clone size: few
CDR3 DNA: TGCGCCAGCAGCACGAACGAGCAGTACTTC; CDR3 protein: CASSTNEQYF; J gene: TRBJ2-7; V gene: TRBV5-1; D gene: .; clone size: few
CDR3 DNA: TGCGCCAGCAGCTTGGAGGGACAGGGGGCGAATGAGCAGTTCTTC; CDR3 protein: CASSLEGQGANEQFF; J gene: TRBJ2-1; V gene: TRBV5-1; D gene: TRBD1; clone size: .
CDR3 DNA: TGCAGTGCGGGACTAGCGGGAGTTGAGACCCAGTACTTC; CDR3 protein: CSAGLAGVETQYF; J gene: TRBJ2-5; V gene: TRBV20-1; D gene: TRBD2; clone size: many
CDR3 DNA: TGTGCCAGCAGCCTGGGACAGTTCGGCTACGAGCAGTACTTC; CDR3 protein: CASSLGQFGYEQYF; J gene: TRBJ2-7; V gene: TRBV14; D gene: TRBD1; clone size: few
CDR3 DNA: TGCAGCGTTGAGGGGACAGGAAACACCGGGGAGCTGTTTTTT; CDR3 protein: CSVEGTGNTGELFF; J gene: TRBJ2-2; V gene: TRBV29-1; D gene: TRBD1; clone size: .
CDR3 DNA: TGTGCCACCAGCAGAGCCGGCGGACAGGGGACCTACGAGCAGTACTTC; CDR3 protein: CATSRAGGQGTYEQYF; J gene: TRBJ2-7; V gene: TRBV15; D gene: TRBD1; clone size: .
CDR3 DNA: TGTGCCAGCAGTTTATCTACAGGAGACGGCTACACCTTC; CDR3 protein: CASSLSTGDGYTF; J gene: TRBJ1-2; V gene: TRBV28; D gene: .; clone size: .
CDR3 DNA: TGCAGTGCCCATCCCAAGGCGCCTAGCACAGGTACGCAGTATTTT; CDR3 protein: CSAHPKAPSTGTQYF; J gene: TRBJ2-3; V gene: TRBV20-1; D gene: .; clone size: few
CDR3 DNA: TGCGCCAGCAGCTTGGGTCTGGGACAGGGCGGCCAGATGACTGAAGCTTTCTTT; CDR3 protein: CASSLGLGQGGQMTEAFF; J gene: TRBJ1-1; V gene: TRBV5-1; D gene: TRBD1; clone size: .
CDR3 DNA: TGTGCCAGCAGTCTCTTTTCGGAGAGTAGCACAGATACGCAGTATTTT; CDR3 protein: CASSLFSESSTDTQYF; J gene: TRBJ2-3; V gene: TRBV28; D gene: .; clone size: few
CDR3 DNA: TGTGCCAGCTCACCACCGCGGGGTGTGTACCAAGAGACCCAGTACTTC; CDR3 protein: CASSPPRGVYQETQYF; J gene: TRBJ2-5; V gene: TRBV18; D gene: .; clone size: .
CDR3 DNA: TGTGCCAGCAGCGCCGGGGGGCCCGATGGAGCGAATACGCAGTATTTT; CDR3 protein: CASSAGGPDGANTQYF; J gene: TRBJ2-3; V gene: TRBV28; D gene: .; clone size: few
CDR3 DNA: TGCAGCGTTGAAGTCCGGGGGGCTGTCGACGAGCAGTACTTC; CDR3 protein: CSVEVRGAVDEQYF; J gene: TRBJ2-7; V gene: TRBV29-1; D gene: .; clone size: few
CDR3 DNA: TGTGCCAGCAGCGGTCCCGGGACACTCGACGAGCAGTACTTC; CDR3 protein: CASSGPGTLDEQYF; J gene: TRBJ2-7; V gene: TRBV9; D gene: .; clone size: few
CDR3 DNA: TGTGCCAGCGGACAGGGCGCCTATGGCTACACCTTC; CDR3 protein: CASGQGAYGYTF; J gene: TRBJ1-2; V gene: TRBV11-2; D gene: TRBD1; clone size: few
CDR3 DNA: TGTGCCAGCAGCCAGGGCGGACGGACCTTATTTGGCTACACCTTC; CDR3 protein: CASSQGGRTLFGYTF; J gene: TRBJ1-2; V gene: TRBV3-1; D gene: .; clone size: many
CDR3 DNA: TGCGCCAGCAGCCAAGATCGGACAGGGGGCTTTTACGAGCAGTACTTC; CDR3 protein: CASSQDRTGGFYEQYF; J gene: TRBJ2-7; V gene: TRBV4-3; D gene: TRBD1; clone size: few
CDR3 DNA: TGTGCCAGCAGCCCTAGCGGGAGGGGGAATGAGCAGTTCTTC; CDR3 protein: CASSPSGRGNEQFF; J gene: TRBJ2-1; V gene: TRBV12-3/TRBV12-4; D gene: TRBD2; clone size: .
CDR3 DNA: TGTGCCAGCAGAGGGACGGAGCCCTCGAACACTGAAGCTTTCTTT; CDR3 protein: CASRGTEPSNTEAFF; J gene: TRBJ1-1; V gene: TRBV6-1; D gene: .; clone size: .
CDR3 DNA: TGTGCCAGCCCCCCGGAGGGCCACTACTATGGCTACACCTTC; CDR3 protein: CASPPEGHYYGYTF; J gene: TRBJ1-2; V gene: TRBV6-4; D gene: .; clone size: few
CDR3 DNA: TGCAGCGCCGGGGATCCTGGGGCCGGGGAGCTGTTTTTT; CDR3 protein: CSAGDPGAGELFF; J gene: TRBJ2-2; V gene: TRBV29-1; D gene: .; clone size: .
CDR3 DNA: TGCAGTGCGCGACAGGTCCCCCTTGACGAGCAGTACTTC; CDR3 protein: CSARQVPLDEQYF; J gene: TRBJ2-7; V gene: TRBV20-1; D gene: .; clone size: few
CDR3 DNA: TGTGCCAGCAGTTTAACTAGCTGGAATGAGCAGTTCTTC; CDR3 protein: CASSLTSWNEQFF; J gene: TRBJ2-1; V gene: TRBV27; D gene: .; clone size: few
CDR3 DNA: TGCGCCAGTTCCTACCTAGGGCCGGATAACATTCAGTACTTC; CDR3 protein: CASSYLGPDNIQYF; J gene: TRBJ2-4; V gene: TRBV5-1; D gene: .; clone size: few
CDR3 DNA: TGTGCCAGCAGCGTAGGTCCAAAGGGAACTAATGAAAAACTGTTTTTT; CDR3 protein: CASSVGPKGTNEKLFF; J gene: TRBJ1-4; V gene: TRBV9; D gene: .; clone size: few
CDR3 DNA: TGCGCCAGCAGCCTCAACTCGGGCTACCTCTCTGGGGCCAACGTCCTGACTTTC; CDR3 protein: CASSLNSGYLSGANVLTF; J gene: TRBJ2-6; V gene: TRBV4-3; D gene: .; clone size: few
CDR3 DNA: TGTGCCAGCAGCCGAATCATAACTAGCACAGATACGCAGTATTTT; CDR3 protein: CASSRIITSTDTQYF; J gene: TRBJ2-3; V gene: TRBV7-2; D gene: .; clone size: many
CDR3 DNA: TGTGCCAGCAGAAAACAGGAGAACACTGAAGCTTTCTTT; CDR3 protein: CASRKQENTEAFF; J gene: TRBJ1-1; V gene: TRBV7-2; D gene: .; clone size: .
CDR3 DNA: TGTGCCAGCAGTCGGGAGACAGGGGCGGACTATGGCTACACCTTC; CDR3 protein: CASSRETGADYGYTF; J gene: TRBJ1-2; V gene: TRBV6-2/TRBV6-3; D gene: TRBD1; clone size: once
CDR3 DNA: TGTGCCAGCAGCTCCTTAACCGCCGGAGCCCAGCAGTTCTTC; CDR3 protein: CASSSLTAGAQQFF; J gene: TRBJ2-1; V gene: TRBV7-9; D gene: .; clone size: few
CDR3 DNA: TGTGCCAGCAGCTTAATTCCTGTAAATGAGCAGTTCTTC; CDR3 protein: CASSLIPVNEQFF; J gene: TRBJ2-1; V gene: TRBV11-1; D gene: .; clone size: .
CDR3 DNA: TGTGCCAGCAGCCTCGGACAGGGGGATTCACCCCTCCACTTT; CDR3 protein: CASSLGQGDSPLHF; J gene: TRBJ1-6; V gene: TRBV7-2; D gene: TRBD1; clone size: .
CDR3 DNA: TGTGCCAGCAGTCCTTCCCCGGGACAGCTTAAAAACATTCAGTACTTC; CDR3 protein: CASSPSPGQLKNIQYF; J gene: TRBJ2-4; V gene: TRBV3-1; D gene: TRBD1; clone size: once
CDR3 DNA: TGTGCCAGCTACCGGACAGGGCCCTACAATGAGCAGTTCTTC; CDR3 protein: CASYRTGPYNEQFF; J gene: TRBJ2-1; V gene: TRBV6-1; D gene: TRBD1; clone size: .
CDR3 DNA: TGTGCCAGCTGGAGGGGGGTGGAGACCCAGTACTTC; CDR3 protein: CASWRGVETQYF; J gene: TRBJ2-5; V gene: TRBV2; D gene: .; clone size: few
CDR3 DNA: TGTGCCAGCAGTTACGGCATCCTGGAGACCCAGTACTTC; CDR3 protein: CASSYGILETQYF; J gene: TRBJ2-5; V gene: TRBV6-2/TRBV6-3; D gene: .; clone size: once
CDR3 DNA: TGTGCCAGCAGCTTAGGCGGGAGGCGAAATGTAGCGAACACCGGGGAGCTGTTTTTT; CDR3 protein: CASSLGGRRNVANTGELFF; J gene: TRBJ2-2; V gene: TRBV13; D gene: TRBD2; clone size: .
CDR3 DNA: TGTGCCAGCGCAAGGACTAGCGTGGCACACAATGAGCAGTTCTTC; CDR3 protein: CASARTSVAHNEQFF; J gene: TRBJ2-1; V gene: TRBV21-1; D gene: .; clone size: .
CDR3 DNA: TGTGCCAGCACCCCAGGGGGGACAAACTCCTACGAGCAGTACTTC; CDR3 protein: CASTPGGTNSYEQYF; J gene: TRBJ2-7; V gene: TRBV6-2/TRBV6-3; D gene: .; clone size: few
CDR3 DNA: TGTGCCAGCAGCTTTAGCTCCCCGGGACCGAACACCGGGGAGCTGTTTTTT; CDR3 protein: CASSFSSPGPNTGELFF; J gene: TRBJ2-2; V gene: TRBV7-9; D gene: .; clone size: .
CDR3 DNA: TGTGCCAGCAGTTTGCGTGGACAGGGTTCGAACACCGGGGAGCTGTTTTTT; CDR3 protein: CASSLRGQGSNTGELFF; J gene: TRBJ2-2; V gene: TRBV28; D gene: TRBD1; clone size: few
CDR3 DNA: TGCAGTGCTAGGGTTGCCGGGACAGCGTTATTCCAGCAGTACTTC; CDR3 protein: CSARVAGTALFQQYF; J gene: TRBJ2-5; V gene: TRBV20-1; D gene: TRBD1; clone size: few
CDR3 DNA: TGTGCCAGCAGTTACTCGTCCGAGGAGACCCAGTACTTC; CDR3 protein: CASSYSSEETQYF; J gene: TRBJ2-5; V gene: TRBV6-2/TRBV6-3; D gene: .; clone size: .
CDR3 DNA: TGTGCCAGCAGCTCGGTTGGGTGGACGCCTGGCTACGAGCAGTACTTC; CDR3 protein: CASSSVGWTPGYEQYF; J gene: TRBJ2-7; V gene: TRBV5-5; D gene: .; clone size: few
CDR3 DNA: TGTGCCACCAAGGGTCACAGGGATGCAGGCTACACCTTC; CDR3 protein: CATKGHRDAGYTF; J gene: TRBJ1-2; V gene: TRBV24-1; D gene: .; clone size: .
CDR3 DNA: TGTGCCAGCAGTTTACAGGAACGAGATACGCAGTATTTT; CDR3 protein: CASSLQERDTQYF; J gene: TRBJ2-3; V gene: TRBV27; D gene: .; clone size: .
CDR3 DNA: TGTGCCAGCAGTTATAGGCTAGGGGGGACAGGGAGTGGGGCCAACGTCCTGACTTTC; CDR3 protein: CASSYRLGGTGSGANVLTF; J gene: TRBJ2-6; V gene: TRBV28; D gene: TRBD1; clone size: .